This T cell receptor (beta chain) stems from a study of shared clonotypes between healthy human individuals (TCRdb year 2020). General notes on the study: A few men and two women, aged 18 to 49 years, made up the cohort. For each donor, three plates each were used for CD4 naive and CD4 memory, two plates were used for CD8 naive, and one plate was used for CD8 memory. The study deeply sequenced blood TCR repertoires of about five healthy adults to estimate repertoire size and the extent of clonotype sharing between individuals. Each donor's leukapheresis produced roughly between about 0.9 and 9.5 billion PBMCs. Libraries were prepared and TCR repertoires were sequenced by different laboratories using diverse techniques, in order to increase sequencing depth and limit assay-specific biases.

As regards this clone: What this receptor recognizes is not known. No quality values exist for individual bases; no much larger clone is one base distant.

TCR CDR3 regions were amplified from genomic DNA by multiplex PCR using the deep immunoSEQ assay. Extracted genomic DNA from each cell subset was spread evenly across all wells of several immunoSEQ 96-well plates, with each plate serving as a replicate. For sorted subsets, each replicate PCR was loaded with 200 to 250 ng genomic DNA, equivalent to about 30,000 T cell genomes. The purified libraries were quantified using a Qubit 3.0 fluorometer, sized with a Bioanalyzer 2100, and then quantified again using the KAPA Library Quantification kit. Every immunoSEQ 96-well plate was sequenced on a separate single-read 150-cycle Illumina NextSeq 550 flow cell. Turning to the authors' computational methods: Because only junctional sequences without quality scores were contained in the immunoSEQ output, filtering matching that applied to full-length reads could not be performed. Sequences were annotated with PyIR, a Python wrapper for IgBLAST v1.9, using IMGT germline references to assign V/J genes and CDR3. Any read was removed if the V/J assignment was weak (E-value above 1e-6), the CDR3 was missing, or the read contained stop codons, out-of-frame junctions, or ambiguous translated residues. V3J clonotypes were defined as sequences sharing the same inferred V gene, J gene, and CDR3 amino acid sequence. Percentage overlap between repertoires was computed as shared unique clonotypes divided by the size of the smaller repertoire. Three approaches were used to assess repertoire richness: RTK rarefaction, the Chao1 estimator, and Recon v2.1 estimates of unobserved clonotypes. OLGA was used to compute generation probabilities for all TCRbeta clonotypes that the gDNA method yielded from several donors. TCRdb carries this immuneACCESS record with in-frame sequences only. Its versions omit some clonotypes, under half of them owing to an unresolved V gene in the studies checked, with the rest unexplained. That table is the source of V, J and clone size, and D and trimming were worked out from the DNA. The sample yields around 1.6 million clones; 95% to 99% were counted once. Approximately 0.45% of the sample goes to the ten largest clones.

What the research found in general, with its limitations: The genetic and exposure-history diversity represented was limited by the small number of donors. Higher generation probabilities were observed for clonotypes shared by all four sorted-subset donors than for non-shared clonotypes. About 5% of naive CD4, 3.5% of naive CD8, approximately 2% of memory CD4, and around 0.4% of memory CD8 clonotypes were shared across several donors. Based on pairwise subsampling, the degree of clonotype sharing among donors was expected to be affected by sequencing depth. Naive subsets generally had larger estimated clonotype richness than memory subsets. Rarefaction of sorted-subset datasets indicated incomplete sequencing despite the large sequencing depth. Only blood was sampled, and tissue TCR repertoires likely differ from those in blood.

Donors were healthy HIV-negative adults with no recently reported acute infections or vaccinations. Every donor was a Caucasian adult living in Nashville, Tennessee, USA. CD4+ T cells were enriched through magnetic negative selection, after which naive cells were positively selected on CD45RA and the remaining negative fraction served as the memory subset. Blood was obtained by leukapheresis, after which PBMCs were separated by Ficoll-Histopaque density gradient centrifugation and cryopreserved in liquid nitrogen vapor phase. Analytical flow cytometry was used to check the purity and quantity of each magnetically sorted T cell population. Each sorted fraction had its genomic DNA isolated and then quantified by UV absorbance on a Nanodrop 2000c. From the germline V gene (reference sequence), CDR1 is SEHNR and CDR2 is FQNEAQ. From its cysteine to its phenylalanine, the CDR3 spans 15 amino acids. The CDR3 DNA has 45 bases and is translated from base 1. Trimmed from V: 5 bases; trimmed from J: 6 bases; junction bases lacking a gene match: 10.

This clonotype was sampled from a man younger than 45 in good health. Material: naive CD4+ T cells sorted from blood. What the cell subset or site label conveys for this sample: CD45RA+ positively selected. This receptor chain uses TRBV7-9 and TRBJ2-1, with 7 bases matching TRBD1. The CDR3 protein sequence reads: CASSLGQAYGNEQFF. In nucleotide form, the sequence is TGTGCCAGCAGCCTCGGACAGGCCTACGGCAATGAGCAGTTCTTC. The entire variable domain, with the stretches around the CDR3 drawn from the reference TRBV7-9 and TRBJ2-1 proteins, is DTGVSQNPRHKITKRGQNVTFRCDPISEHNRLYWYRQTLGQGPEFLTYFQNEAQLEKSRLLSDRFSAERPKGSFSTLEIQRTEQGDSAMYLCASSLGQAYGNEQFFGPGTRLTVL.